The 3 T cell receptor beta chains in this list originate from one sample, sequenced in a study of STAT3 mutations in large granular lymphocyte leukemia. The table came from immunoSEQ multiplex PCR; TCRdb's copy has only in-frame clones and leaves some out. The sample records about 10,000 clones, about 88% being singletons. Notes on the study in general: In T-cell large granular lymphocyte leukemia, about half of patients showed multiple immunodominant subclonotypes.

Their antigens are not known. What was sequenced was peripheral blood mononuclear cells. The receptors here all came from a man aged 55-75 years with T-cell large granular lymphocyte leukemia. Some clones in this sample may be carry-over from other donors' samples.

This sequence joins TRBV5-4 and TRBJ2-1, with TRBD2 matching 8 bases. Germline V gene sequence: CDR1 SGHNT, CDR2 YYREEE (reference sequence). This CDR3 has 15 residues. Trimming cost V 7 bases and J 1 base; bases outside gene matches: 7. The chain's CDR3 is CASGGGRGSYNEQFF. The CDR3 DNA follows: TGTGCCAGCGGCGGGGGGAGGGGGTCCTACAATGAGCAGTTCTTC.

J is TRBJ2-1 and V is TRBV6-1; 7 nucleotides match TRBD2. The CDR3 is made up of 16 amino acids. The germline gives CDR1 MNHNS, CDR2 SASEGT. Trimming removed 3 bases from V and 6 bases from J; junction bases left unmatched: 11. CDR3 sequence: CASSEDRGTTSNEQFF. CDR3 in DNA: TGTGCCAGCAGTGAGGATCGCGGGACTACAAGCAATGAGCAGTTCTTC.

In nucleotides, the CDR3 is TGTGCCAGCAGCGTAGTTTCAGGGCAAGAGACCCAGTACTTC. This sequence encodes CASSVVSGQETQYF. The rearrangement uses TRBV9 and TRBJ2-5, with TRBD1 as a possible D gene (5 bases). Trimming took 0 bases from V and 2 from J, leaving 8 bases between them. The CDR3 loop spans 14 amino acids. The germline V gene encodes CDR1 SGDLS and CDR2 YYNGEE. Filled out from reference TRBV9 and TRBJ2-5, the complete variable domain reads DSGVTQTPKHLITATGQRVTLRCSPRSGDLSVYWYQQSLDQGLQFLIQYYNGEERAKGNILERFSAQQFPDLHSELNLSSLELGDSALYFCASSVVSGQETQYFGPGTRLLVL.